The 21 T cell receptor beta chains listed next were all sequenced from one sample in a study of T cell responses to AZD1222 COVID-19 vaccine. The table came from immunoSEQ multiplex PCR; TCRdb's copy has only in-frame clones and leaves some out. Of some 130,000 clones listed, roughly nine tenths were seen once; the top ten hold 2.8%. Specimen: peripheral blood, collected on day 0 of AZD1222 vaccination. The receptors originated from an adult in good health.

This clone was seen a single time. V usage is TRBV5-4 and J usage is TRBJ2-5; 12 bases agree with TRBD2. Trimming took 7 bases from V and 2 from J; bases not matched to a gene: 6. CDR1 and CDR2 (germline): SGHNT, YYREEE (reference sequence). CDR3 length: 15 residues. CDR3 in DNA: TGTGCCAGCGGAGGACTAGCGGGATTTCAAGAGACCCAGTACTTC. This codes for CASGGLAGFQETQYF. Using reference TRBV5-4 and TRBJ2-5 for the parts outside the CDR3, the full variable domain is ETGVTQSPTHLIKTRGQQVTLRCSSQSGHNTVSWYQQALGQGPQFIFQYYREEENGRGNFPPRFSGLQFPNYSSELNVNALELDDSALYLCASGGLAGFQETQYFGPGTRLLVL.

V gene TRBV5-1 combines with J gene TRBJ1-1; D gene uncertain. The CDR3 is 12 amino acids. Germline loops: CDR1 SGHRS, CDR2 YFSETQ. Trimming removed 2 bases at V and 8 bases at J, with 10 bases between. In DNA, the CDR3 is TGCGCCAGCAGCTTCCCGAACGCCGAAGCTTTCTTT. Translated, it gives CASSFPNAEAFF.

The chain has TRBV5-1 and TRBJ1-2, with TRBD1 matching over 9 bases. Germline V gene sequence: CDR1 SGHRS, CDR2 YFSETQ. Trimming took 4 bases from V and 8 from J; bases not matched to a gene: 15. CDR3 length equals 16 residues. CDR3 loop: CASSRGTGTGSGGYTF. The CDR3 nucleotides read TGCGCCAGCAGCCGCGGAACTGGGACAGGGAGCGGCGGCTACACCTTC. The complete variable domain, with remaining parts taken from reference TRBV5-1 and TRBJ1-2, reads KAGVTQTPRYLIKTRGQQVTLSCSPISGHRSVSWYQQTPGQGLQFLFEYFSETQRNKGNFPGRFSGRQFSNSRSEMNVSTLELGDSALYLCASSRGTGTGSGGYTFGSGTRLTVV.

The chain links TRBV19 to TRBJ1-5, with a tentative D call TRBD1 (6 bases). The CDR3 has 14 amino acids. From germline, CDR1 is LNHDA and CDR2 SQIVND (reference sequence). The V end lost 6 bases, the J end lost 4 bases, and 13 bases lay between the germline ends. CDR3 region: CASRGATANQPQHF. The CDR3 bases are TGTGCCAGTAGGGGGGCAACGGCGAATCAGCCCCAGCATTTT.

V gene TRBV27 combines with J gene TRBJ1-1; TRBD1 aligns across 10 bases. The CDR3 spans 15 residues. The germline V gene encodes CDR1 MNHEY and CDR2 SMNVEV (reference sequence). The V and J ends lost 3 bases and 3 bases, in that order; junction bases with no gene match: 4. The CDR3 loop reads CASSFGGTGDTEAFF. For the CDR3, the DNA is TGTGCCAGCAGTTTTGGGGGGACAGGGGACACTGAAGCTTTCTTT.

V gene TRBV5-5 combines with J gene TRBJ2-2; D unclear. V was trimmed by 4 bases and J by 5 bases, leaving 21 bases between them. This CDR3 spans 17 amino acids. In germline, CDR1 is SGHKS, CDR2 YYEKEE (reference sequence). In DNA, the CDR3 is TGTGCCAGCAGCCTCGTCCCTGAAGGGCCCTTGACCGGGGAGCTGTTTTTT. This gives the protein CASSLVPEGPLTGELFF.

This clone was detected only once. V gene TRBV6-5 combines with J gene TRBJ1-3, with D tentatively TRBD1 (5 bases). Looked up from germline, CDR1 is MNHEY and CDR2 is SVGAGI. The CDR3 contains 15 residues. Trimming stripped 4 bases from V and 0 bases from J, with 10 bases between. This chain's CDR3 is CASSSKGNSGNTIYF. The CDR3 region has the DNA TGTGCCAGCAGTTCGAAGGGGAACTCTGGAAACACCATATATTTT.

The rearrangement uses TRBV2 and TRBJ2-7, with 10 bases matching TRBD2. The CDR3 is 14 amino acids. With 5 bases clipped from V and 1 base from J, the junction kept 2 bases outside the gene matches. Germline V gene lookup returns CDR1 SNHLY and CDR2 FYNNEI. DNA of the CDR3: TGTGCCAGCAGTCAGCGGGAGGGATCCTACGAGCAGTACTTC. It yields the protein CASSQREGSYEQYF. Supplemented by reference TRBV2 and TRBJ2-7, the full variable domain reads EPEVTQTPSHQVTQMGQEVILRCVPISNHLYFYWYRQILGQKVEFLVSFYNNEISEKSEIFDDQFSVERPDGSNFTLKIRSTKLEDSAMYFCASSQREGSYEQYFGPGTRLTVT.

The chain is built from TRBV27 and TRBJ2-5, with D tentatively TRBD2 (6 bases). Germline V gene data show CDR1 as MNHEY and CDR2 as SMNVEV (reference sequence). V lost 6 bases to trimming and J lost 6 bases, with 14 bases between them. The length of the CDR3 is 13 residues. CDR3 region: CASRAGGVKTQYF. CDR3 DNA sequence: TGTGCCAGCAGGGCCGGGGGTGTGAAGACCCAGTACTTC.

The rearrangement uses TRBV3-1 (or the pseudogene TRBV3-2) and TRBJ2-1; TRBD2 agrees at 7 bases. Germline V gene data show CDR1 as LGHDT and CDR2 as YNNKEL (reference sequence). The CDR3 spans 17 residues. After removal of 5 bases from V and 4 bases from J, the junction contained 14 bases not matched to a gene. The CDR3 coding sequence is TGTGCCAGCAGCTTCTCCACCCTAGCGGAGCCGTACAATGAGCAGTTCTTC. It encodes CASSFSTLAEPYNEQFF.

The chain recombines TRBV5-6 with TRBJ2-1; D uncertain. Trimming left V 5 bases short and J 3 bases short, with 18 bases between. The germline V gene has CDR1 SGHDT and CDR2 YYEEEE. The CDR3 runs 16 residues. The CDR3 DNA reads as TGTGCCAGCAGTCGAAGTCGGCGGACGGACTACAATGAGCAGTTCTTC. This gives the protein CASSRSRRTDYNEQFF.

The V gene is TRBV2, the J gene TRBJ2-7; D is uncertain. Germline V gene data show CDR1 as SNHLY and CDR2 as FYNNEI. V shed 5 bases and J shed 4 bases, with 15 bases lying between them. The CDR3 is 14 residues long. CDR3 loop: CASSLAYQSYEQYF. CDR3 coding DNA: TGTGCCAGCAGTTTGGCTTATCAATCTTACGAGCAGTACTTC.

The V gene is TRBV19, the J gene TRBJ2-2; 7 bases fit TRBD2. Germline V lookup: CDR1 LNHDA, CDR2 SQIVND (reference sequence). The CDR3 runs to 12 residues. V lost 10 bases, J lost 5 bases, and 4 bases stayed unmatched. The CDR3 protein is CAIGRGTGELFF. The CDR3 DNA sequence: TGTGCCATAGGGAGGGGTACCGGGGAGCTGTTTTTT.

V gene TRBV19 combines with J gene TRBJ2-5; 9 bases are shared with TRBD1. The CDR3 is 15 residues long. V shed 8 bases, J shed 4 bases, and the junction held 11 bases outside the gene matches. From germline, CDR1 is LNHDA and CDR2 SQIVND (reference sequence). Here the CDR3 reads CASGSGQGIGETQYF. Written as DNA, the CDR3 is TGTGCCAGTGGGTCGGGACAGGGAATTGGAGAGACCCAGTACTTC.

V is TRBV25-1 and J is TRBJ1-1, with unresolved D. Germline V gene lookup returns CDR1 MGHDK and CDR2 SYGVNS. The CDR3 has 11 residues. Trimming shortened V by 6 bases and J by 5 bases, and 7 bases separated the two germline ends. The CDR3 region is CASSAGTEAFF. The CDR3 DNA follows: TGTGCCAGCAGCGCCGGGACTGAAGCTTTCTTT.

The rearrangement uses TRBV21-1 and TRBJ2-7; the tabulated D call, TRBD2, remains unverified against the DNA. TRBV21-1 is shown as a pseudogene. The CDR3 contains 15 residues. The CDR3 loop reads CASSILRDGAYEQYF. In nucleotides, the CDR3 is TGTGCCAGCAGCATCCTCCGAGACGGAGCCTACGAGCAGTACTTC.

V gene TRBV20-1 combines with J gene TRBJ2-3, with a weak D call TRBD2 (5 bases). The CDR3 contains 11 residues. Germline CDR1 DFQATT, CDR2 SNEGSKA (reference sequence). This chain's CDR3 is CGVGGEGTQYF. The CDR3 nucleotides are TGCGGCGTCGGAGGCGAAGGTACGCAGTATTTT.

The chain carries TRBV4-2 and TRBJ2-1; D perhaps matches TRBD2 (7 bases). V was cut by 4 bases and J by 7 bases, with 20 bases left in between. The CDR3 covers 16 residues. Per germline, CDR1 LGHNA and CDR2 YNFKEQ. As DNA, the CDR3 is TGTGCCAGCAGCCTGGGGGGGCAGGGAAATGGTAATGAGCAGTTCTTC. Protein sequence: CASSLGGQGNGNEQFF.

The chain is built from TRBV6-5 and TRBJ1-2, with 10 nucleotides matching TRBD1. Germline-derived CDR1 and CDR2 are MNHEY and SVGAGI. With V trimmed by 6 bases and J by 7 bases, 11 bases remained unmatched. This CDR3 contains 15 residues. The CDR3 reads CASSLNRQGAPGYTF. The CDR3 DNA follows: TGTGCCAGCAGCCTTAACCGACAGGGGGCGCCTGGCTACACCTTC.

This sequence joins TRBV29-1 and TRBJ2-7, with D unresolved. Per germline, CDR1 SQVTM and CDR2 ANQGSEA. This CDR3 contains 12 residues. The V and J ends lost 4 bases and 1 base respectively, with 8 bases between them. This CDR3 reads CSVVIPSYEQYF. In DNA, the CDR3 is TGCAGCGTTGTCATACCGTCCTACGAGCAGTACTTC.

V gene TRBV29-1 combines with J gene TRBJ2-1, with D perhaps TRBD2 (6 bases). This CDR3 region has 12 residues. Trimming took off 2 bases at V and 4 bases at J, with 6 bases between the two ends. CDR1 SQVTM and CDR2 ANQGSEA come from the germline V gene. The CDR3 nucleotides read TGCAGCGTTGAACTAGCGTACAATGAGCAGTTCTTC. As protein: CSVELAYNEQFF.